Listed here is a single TCR beta chain. This sample is drawn from a study of identical twins. This CDR3 spans 16 amino acids. With 5 bases removed from V and 1 base from J, the gap between germline ends came to 12 bases. Germline V gene data show CDR1 as MDHEN and CDR2 as SYDVKM. TCRdb reprocessed the 5' RACE reads via MiXCR and lists one record per CDR3 protein. The sample lists 640,000 or so distinct CDR3 sequences; roughly 6.2% were seen once. Input material: naive T cells sorted from blood. This receptor was taken from a man aged 18-30 years in good health. This sequence joins TRBV28 and TRBJ2-6; D is possibly TRBD2 (5 bases). CDR3 in DNA: TGTGCCAGCAGTAAAGGTAGAGGGTCTGGGGCCAACGTCCTGACTTTC. This sequence encodes CASSKGRGSGANVLTF.